This T cell receptor (beta chain) was sequenced in a study of molecular identifiers for immune sequencing clone quantification. Study conclusions and caveats: Clones carrying above 20 RNA copies accounted for over 99% of effector molecules, under 1% in naive cells.

Methods described previously, with TCR primers listed, were used for bulk TCR libraries. In TCRdb, the PCR reads were re-called with MiXCR into one record per CDR3 protein. The sample yields hundreds of thousands of distinct CDR3 sequences, roughly 24% seen once. There are a few counts of this clonotype. Its antigen remains unknown. Based on a CD8+CD4-CCR7+CD45RA+ profile, naive CD8 T cells were sorted. This CDR3 is built from 14 residues. J was trimmed by 2 bases and V by 8 bases; bases with no gene match: 7. CDR1 is MNHEY, CDR2 SMNVEV, per germline (reference sequence). Sequencing was carried out using naive CD8+ T cells from blood, with Jurkat cell RNA spiked in. The subset was: FACS-sorted CD8+CD4-CCR7+CD45RA+ naive T cells. V is TRBV27 and J is TRBJ2-3, with 7 nucleotides matching TRBD1. This TCR was recovered from a human donor in good health. Some libraries in this study had Jurkat cell RNA spiked in. CDR3 amino acids: CASSGTANTDTQYF. The CDR3 DNA sequence: TGTGCCAGCTCCGGGACAGCAAACACAGATACGCAGTATTTT.